Here is one T cell receptor beta chain with its context. Its antigen is undetermined. This entry is derived from a study of CD8 T cells in ankylosing spondylitis. The CDR3 consists of 15 residues. Trimming took 0 bases from V and 3 from J, leaving 12 bases between them. The germline CDR1 and CDR2 sequences are KGHSH and LQKENI. In TCRdb, the 5' RACE reads were re-called with MiXCR into one record per CDR3 protein. The profile shows roughly 160,000 distinct CDR3 sequences, 9.5% to 10% of them singletons. Study-level points and caveats: Within peripheral blood, clones linked to disease were CD8+ and relatively rare. There was reportedly significant enrichment of clones that were disease-linked in matched ankylosing spondylitis synovial fluid. In the blood and synovial fluid of reactive arthritis, some motif variants had been previously reported.

V usage is TRBV18 and J usage is TRBJ2-7; D is possibly TRBD1 (6 bases). The TCR originated in a female donor with ankylosing spondylitis or in good health (not recorded which). Sequenced material: blood, either unsorted or a sorted T cell fraction (not recorded which). Here the CDR3 DNA reads TGTGCCAGCTCACCACCTTACAGGGAGTACTACGAGCAGTACTTC. Amino acids: CASSPPYREYYEQYF.